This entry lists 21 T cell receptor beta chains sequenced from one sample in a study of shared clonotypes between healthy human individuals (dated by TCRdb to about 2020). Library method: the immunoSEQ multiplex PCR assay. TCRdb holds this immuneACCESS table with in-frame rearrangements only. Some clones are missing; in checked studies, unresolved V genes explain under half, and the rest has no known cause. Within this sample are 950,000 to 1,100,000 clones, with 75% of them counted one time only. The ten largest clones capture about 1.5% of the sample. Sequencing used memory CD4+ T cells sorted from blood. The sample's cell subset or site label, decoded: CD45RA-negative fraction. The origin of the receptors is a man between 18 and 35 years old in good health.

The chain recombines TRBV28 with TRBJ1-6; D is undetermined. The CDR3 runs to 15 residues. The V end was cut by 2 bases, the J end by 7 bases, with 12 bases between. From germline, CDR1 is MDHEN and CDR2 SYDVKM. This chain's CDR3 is CASSLNPTGNSPLHF. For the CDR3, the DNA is TGTGCCAGCAGTTTAAACCCGACGGGGAATTCACCCCTCCACTTT.

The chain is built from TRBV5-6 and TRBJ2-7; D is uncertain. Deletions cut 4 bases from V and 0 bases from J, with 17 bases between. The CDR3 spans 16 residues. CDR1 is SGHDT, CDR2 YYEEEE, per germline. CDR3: CASSRRSGAFSYEQYF. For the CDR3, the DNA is TGTGCCAGCAGCCGTAGGAGTGGTGCGTTCTCCTACGAGCAGTACTTC.

The CDR3 sequence is CASSLANTFSYEQYF. As DNA, the CDR3 is TGTGCCAGCAGCTTAGCGAACACCTTCTCCTACGAGCAGTACTTC. The chain joins TRBV7-9 to TRBJ2-7; D unclear. Per germline, CDR1 SEHNR and CDR2 FQNEAQ (reference sequence). V gave up 0 bases and J gave up 0 bases, with 9 bases separating them. The CDR3 runs to 15 residues.

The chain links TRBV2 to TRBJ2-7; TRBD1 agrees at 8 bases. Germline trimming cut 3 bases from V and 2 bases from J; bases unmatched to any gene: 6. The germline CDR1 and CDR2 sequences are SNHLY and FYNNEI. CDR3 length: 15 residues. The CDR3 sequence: CASSEGGQGPYEQYF. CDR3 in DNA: TGTGCCAGCAGTGAGGGCGGACAGGGTCCCTACGAGCAGTACTTC.

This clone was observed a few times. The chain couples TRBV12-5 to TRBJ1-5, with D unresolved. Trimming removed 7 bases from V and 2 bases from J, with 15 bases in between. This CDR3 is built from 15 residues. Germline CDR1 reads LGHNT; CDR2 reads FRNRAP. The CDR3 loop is CASDIDRTGNQPQHF. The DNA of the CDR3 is TGTGCTAGTGATATTGATAGGACGGGCAATCAGCCCCAGCATTTT.

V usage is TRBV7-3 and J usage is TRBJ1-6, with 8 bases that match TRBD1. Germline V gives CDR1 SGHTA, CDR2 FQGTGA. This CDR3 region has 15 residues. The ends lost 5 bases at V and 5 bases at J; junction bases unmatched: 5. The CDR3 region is CASSHGQGNNSPLHF. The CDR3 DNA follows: TGTGCCAGCAGCCACGGACAGGGTAATAATTCACCCCTCCACTTT.

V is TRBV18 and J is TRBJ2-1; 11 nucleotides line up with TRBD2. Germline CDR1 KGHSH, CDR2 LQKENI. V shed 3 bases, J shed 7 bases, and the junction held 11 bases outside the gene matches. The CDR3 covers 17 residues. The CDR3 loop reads CASSPTTSGTTGNEQFF. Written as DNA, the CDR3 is TGTGCCAGCTCACCTACGACTAGCGGGACGACGGGAAATGAGCAGTTCTTC.

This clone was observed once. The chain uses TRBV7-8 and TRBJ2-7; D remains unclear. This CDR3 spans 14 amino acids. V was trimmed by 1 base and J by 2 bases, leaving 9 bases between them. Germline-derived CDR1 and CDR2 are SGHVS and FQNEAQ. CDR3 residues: CASSLGLRTYEQYF. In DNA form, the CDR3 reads TGTGCCAGCAGCTTAGGCTTAAGAACCTACGAGCAGTACTTC.

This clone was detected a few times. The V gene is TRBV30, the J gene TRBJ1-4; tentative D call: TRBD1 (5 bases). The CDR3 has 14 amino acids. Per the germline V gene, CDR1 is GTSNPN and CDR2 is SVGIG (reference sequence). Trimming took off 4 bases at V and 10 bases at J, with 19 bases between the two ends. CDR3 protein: CAWKQDGGMGKLFF. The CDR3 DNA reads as TGTGCCTGGAAACAGGACGGGGGAATGGGAAAACTGTTTTTT.

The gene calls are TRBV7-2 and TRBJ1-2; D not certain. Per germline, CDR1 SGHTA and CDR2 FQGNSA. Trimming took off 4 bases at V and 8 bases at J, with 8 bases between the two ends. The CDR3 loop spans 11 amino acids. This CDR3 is CASSSISGYTF. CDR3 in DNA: TGTGCCAGCAGCTCGATTTCCGGCTACACCTTC.

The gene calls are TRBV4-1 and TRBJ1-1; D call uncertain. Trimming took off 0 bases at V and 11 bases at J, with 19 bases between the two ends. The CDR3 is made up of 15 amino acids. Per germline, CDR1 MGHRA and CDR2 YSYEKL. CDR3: CASSQETPRVAEAFF. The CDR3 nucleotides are TGCGCCAGCAGCCAAGAAACCCCGCGGGTCGCGGAGGCTTTCTTT.

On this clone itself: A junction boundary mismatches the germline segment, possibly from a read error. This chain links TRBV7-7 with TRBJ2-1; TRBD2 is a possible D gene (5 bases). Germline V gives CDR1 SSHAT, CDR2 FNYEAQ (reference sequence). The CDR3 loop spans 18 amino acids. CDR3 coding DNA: TGTGCTAGCAGCTTAAGAGCCGGCTTGGACTTAAGCATACACGAGCAGTTCTTC. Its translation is CASSLRAGLDLSIHEQFF.

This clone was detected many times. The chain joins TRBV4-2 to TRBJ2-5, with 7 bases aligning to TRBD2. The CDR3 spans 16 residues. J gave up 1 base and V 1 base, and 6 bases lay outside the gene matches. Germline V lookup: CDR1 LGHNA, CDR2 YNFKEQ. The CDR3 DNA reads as TGTGCCAGCAGCCAAGCTCTAGCGGAGGGCCAAGAGACCCAGTACTTC. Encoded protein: CASSQALAEGQETQYF.

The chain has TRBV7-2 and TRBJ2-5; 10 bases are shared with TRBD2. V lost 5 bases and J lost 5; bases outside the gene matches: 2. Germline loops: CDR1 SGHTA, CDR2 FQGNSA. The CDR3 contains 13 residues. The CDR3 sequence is CASSVSGGETQYF. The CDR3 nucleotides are TGTGCCAGCAGCGTTAGCGGGGGGGAGACCCAGTACTTC.

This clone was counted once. CDR3 bases: TGTGCCAGCAGCTTGGGTTTCGAGGGCACAGATACGCAGTATTTT. The encoded protein is CASSLGFEGTDTQYF. V gene TRBV5-8 combines with J gene TRBJ2-3; D is unresolved. Germline CDR1 SGHTS, CDR2 YDEGEE. With 0 bases removed from V and 1 base from J, the gap between germline ends came to 9 bases. There are 15 residues in the CDR3.

The CDR3 DNA sequence: TGCGCCAGCAGCTTGGTGGGCGGGGTAGATACGCAGTATTTT. This codes for CASSLVGGVDTQYF. The J gene is TRBJ2-3, the V gene TRBV5-1; perhaps TRBD2 as D (6 bases). The CDR3 contains 14 residues. Germline loops: CDR1 SGHRS, CDR2 YFSETQ. V lost 0 bases to trimming and J lost 5 bases, with 10 bases between them.

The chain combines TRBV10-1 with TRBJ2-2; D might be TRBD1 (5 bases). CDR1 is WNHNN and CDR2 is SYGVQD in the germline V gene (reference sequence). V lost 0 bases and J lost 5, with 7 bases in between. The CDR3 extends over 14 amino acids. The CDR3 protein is CASSESRVTGELFF. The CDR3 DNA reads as TGCGCCAGCAGTGAGTCCAGGGTAACCGGGGAGCTGTTTTTT.

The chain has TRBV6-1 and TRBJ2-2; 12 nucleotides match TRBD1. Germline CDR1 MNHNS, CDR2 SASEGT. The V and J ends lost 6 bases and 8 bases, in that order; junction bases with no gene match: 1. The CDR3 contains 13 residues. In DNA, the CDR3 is TGTGCCAGCAGGGGACAGGGGGCGGGGGAGCTGTTTTTT. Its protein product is CASRGQGAGELFF.

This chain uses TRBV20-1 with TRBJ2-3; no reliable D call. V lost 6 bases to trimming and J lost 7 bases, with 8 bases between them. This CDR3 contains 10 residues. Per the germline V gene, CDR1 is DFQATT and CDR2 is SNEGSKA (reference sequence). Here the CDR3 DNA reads TGCAGTGCCCCCGAGTATACGCAGTATTTT. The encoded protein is CSAPEYTQYF.

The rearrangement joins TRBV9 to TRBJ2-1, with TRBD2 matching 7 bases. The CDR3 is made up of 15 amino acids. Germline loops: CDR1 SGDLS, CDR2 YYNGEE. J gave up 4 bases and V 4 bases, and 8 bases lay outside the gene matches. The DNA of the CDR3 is TGTGCCAGCAGCCGCGATTGGGGAGGGTACAATGAGCAGTTCTTC. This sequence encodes CASSRDWGGYNEQFF.

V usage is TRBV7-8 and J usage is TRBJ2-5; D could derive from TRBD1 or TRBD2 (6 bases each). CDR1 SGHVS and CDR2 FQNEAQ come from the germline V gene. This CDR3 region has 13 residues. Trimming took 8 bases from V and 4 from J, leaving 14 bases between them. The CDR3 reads CASSLGGTETQYF. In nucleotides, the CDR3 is TGTGCCAGCTCTCTGGGGGGCACAGAGACCCAGTACTTC. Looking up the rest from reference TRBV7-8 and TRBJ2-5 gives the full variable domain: GAGVSQSPRYKVAKRGQDVALRCDPISGHVSLFWYQQALGQGPEFLTYFQNEAQLDKSGLPSDRFFAERPEGSVSTLKIQRTQQEDSAVYLCASSLGGTETQYFGPGTRLLVL.